This T cell receptor beta chain was observed in a study of a mutant IDH1 vaccine in newly diagnosed glioma (dated by TCRdb to the early 2020s). Regarding the study in general: Across visits V03 through V10, patients got a total of eight vaccinations, given in weeks 1, 3, 5, 7, 11, 15, 19 and 23. Peripheral blood was drawn at six visits: V03 (baseline), V05, V07, V10, V12 and V13. Longitudinal TCRB deep sequencing was done for 25 to 30 treated patients, wherever samples were available for exploratory analyses. Prior to enrollment, standard therapy consisting of radiotherapy alone, temozolomide alone, or radiochemotherapy with temozolomide had been administered to patients, with the combination being received by most patients. Vaccination started 4-6 weeks after radiotherapy alone, or was given together with temozolomide cycles in the groups whose treatment included chemotherapy. Of the roughly 30 treated patients, 62.5% were male and approximately 38% were female, and a mean age of around 40 years was recorded. Beyond this particular receptor, the publication reports: The authors stated that sample limitations prevented analyses of patient blood samples from being reproduced. Pseudoprogression seemed to be unrelated to changes in the top peripheral T cell clonotypes found by TCRB sequencing. Vaccine-induced immune responses across multiple MHC alleles were detected in approximately 93% of patients. Availability determined which PBMC samples were chosen for TCRB deep sequencing.

V is pared back by 2 bases and J by 2 bases, with 13 bases lying between the germline termini. Taken from the germline V gene, the CDR1 and CDR2 loops are SGDLS and YYNGEE. CDR3 length: 15 amino acids, cysteine to phenylalanine. Of the read, only the CDR3 DNA is kept; its 45 bases are in frame from base 1. Remarks on this clone: No antigen is known for it. Qualities for individual bases were not recorded, and no much larger clone is one base off.

Library generation was performed with the immunoSEQ multiplex PCR assay. Rearranged TCR beta chain sequences were amplified with the hsTCRB Kit following the manufacturer's protocol. TCRB libraries were sequenced on an Illumina MiSeq. The original pipeline was this. The proprietary platform of the kit vendor was used for demultiplexing, trimming and gene mapping. This is the immuneACCESS table as TCRdb keeps it, with only in-frame sequences that have V and J called. A part of the clones is gone; compared with another copy, unresolved V genes explain less than half, and the rest is unexplained. Clone size and the V and J calls come from that table; the DNA yielded D and trimming. In this sample the table shows tens of thousands of clones, around 80% of which occur a single time. The leading ten clones occupy more than 5.5% of the sample. The intended sense of this specimen's time point label: week 11, during vaccination. Each vaccine dose, consisting of 300 ug of a 20-mer mutant IDH1 peptide in Montanide, was administered subcutaneously with topical imiquimod. Donors had newly diagnosed WHO grade 3 or 4 IDH1-mutant astrocytomas with loss of nuclear ATRX. The samples were drawn from NOA16, a multicentre, single-arm, open-label phase I trial in Germany that tested a mutant IDH1 peptide vaccine in humans for the first time. Genomic DNA for TCRB sequencing was extracted from EDTA blood using the DNeasy Blood and Tissue Kit.

The specimen was PBMCs, collected from a glioma patient whose treatment included an IDH1 peptide vaccine. This sequence was found in a man in his forties or fifties with glioma. This chain joins TRBV9 to TRBJ1-1; TRBD1 might be the D gene, on 5 matching bases. The DNA sequence is TGTGCCAGCAGCGTCCGAGAGGGGAGAAACACTGAAGCTTTCTTT. The resulting protein is CASSVREGRNTEAFF.